Listed here are 31 T cell receptor beta chains from one sample, sequenced in a study of tumor-infiltrating lymphocytes in primary liver carcinoma. Taking about 20-31 mg of unsorted bulk tissue, the authors co-extracted RNA and DNA. Total RNA amounting to around 540 ng was the source from which TCR beta cDNA was made with a constant-region primer. Three-round nested multiplex PCR performed with slightly modified ARM-PCR produced the TCR beta libraries. PCR rounds one and two used TRBV1-TRBV30 forward primers with a C-beta reverse primer for around 11 cycles each. TCRdb redid the calling of the multiplex PCR reads with MiXCR, one entry per CDR3 protein. The sample has about 78,000 distinct CDR3 sequences, 70% to 80% seen once. Material: liver tumor tissue from sampling region 4. Subset meaning: tumor region T4, right-lateral pole. The source is a woman aged 55-70 years with primary liver carcinoma and hepatitis B virus infection.

Comment on this clonotype: A read error is likely, as this CDR3 ends without the conserved phenylalanine or tryptophan. The chain combines TRBV4-2 with TRBJ1-1, with D hard to call. The CDR3 is 13 residues long. Germline lookup yields CDR1 LGHNA and CDR2 YNFKEQ. Deletions cut 10 bases from V and 1 base from J, with 13 bases between. The CDR3 reads CANNQFENTEAFL. The DNA of the CDR3 is TGTGCCAACAACCAATTTGAGAACACTGAAGCTTTCTTA.

As concerns this clonotype: One end of the junction varies from germline; a read error may be responsible. The CDR3: CASSYSWGGTGELLF. The CDR3 nucleotides are TGTGCTAGCAGTTACTCGTGGGGGGGCACCGGGGAGCTGCTTTTT. The chain has TRBV6-5 and TRBJ2-2, with a tentative D call TRBD2 (7 bases). The germline gives CDR1 MNHEY, CDR2 SVGAGI. The CDR3 has 15 residues.

About this clonotype itself: A much larger clone sits a single nucleotide away, making a read error possible. This CDR3 fails to terminate in the conserved phenylalanine or tryptophan, so it likely reflects a read error. The chain has TRBV7-9 and TRBJ2-2, with D unresolved. Deletions cut 5 bases from V and 7 bases from J, with 17 bases between. Germline V CDR1 and CDR2: SEHNR, FQNEAQ (reference sequence). The CDR3 extends over 15 amino acids. The CDR3 here is CASSAASWVGGELFI. DNA of the CDR3: TGTGCCAGCAGCGCCGCCTCGTGGGTTGGCGGGGAGCTGTTTATT.

In the case of this clonotype: A junction boundary mismatches the germline segment, possibly from a read error. The J gene is TRBJ2-2, the V gene TRBV5-1; 10 nucleotides agree with TRBD2. The CDR3 is made up of 17 amino acids. CDR1 and CDR2 from the germline V gene are SGHRS and YFSETQ. The CDR3 sequence is CASSPGASGSITGELFF. CDR3 DNA sequence: TGCGCCAGCAGCCCCGGGGCTAGCGGGAGTATCACCGGGGAACTGTTTTTT. Full variable domain (remainder filled in from reference TRBV5-1 and TRBJ2-2): KAGVTQTPRYLIKTRGQQVTLSCSPISGHRSVSWYQQTPGQGLQFLFEYFSETQRNKGNFPGRFSGRQFSNSRSEMNVSTLELGDSALYLCASSPGASGSITGELFFGEGSRLTVL.

Only one count was recorded for this clonotype. The rearrangement uses TRBV19 and TRBJ1-2; no clear D. Trimming took off 5 bases at V and 3 bases at J, with 10 bases between the two ends. The germline V gene encodes CDR1 LNHDA and CDR2 SQIVND (reference sequence). The CDR3 has 13 residues. In DNA form, the CDR3 reads TGTGCCAGTAGTCAGGACCCAGACTATGGCTACACCTTC. It is translated as CASSQDPDYGYTF.

Concerning this clonotype: At one end the junction does not follow the germline gene, possibly because of a read error. The chain employs TRBV5-6 and TRBJ2-7, with TRBD2 as a possible D gene (5 bases). This CDR3 has 13 amino acids. In germline, CDR1 is SGHDT, CDR2 YYEEEE. CDR3 sequence: CVSSRLAAYEQYF. In DNA, the CDR3 is TGTGTCAGCAGCAGGCTAGCTGCCTACGAGCAGTACTTC.

In regard to this clonotype: A read error may account for a junction end that differs from germline. The rearrangement links TRBV6-1 to TRBJ2-7; D uncertain. Germline V gene sequence: CDR1 MNHNS, CDR2 SASEGT. This CDR3 is built from 16 residues. CDR3 DNA: TGTGCCAGTAGTGAACGCCGGAGTCTACACTCCTACGAGCAGCACTTC. Its protein is CASSERRSLHSYEQHF.

This clonotype showed up just once. A much larger clone lies one base from this, so it may be a read error. The rearrangement joins TRBV7-9 to TRBJ2-1; TRBD1 matches 7 bases. CDR1 and CDR2 (germline): SEHNR, FQNEAQ (reference sequence). The CDR3 loop spans 15 amino acids. J lost 4 bases, V lost 2 bases, and 5 bases had no gene match. The CDR3 nucleotides are TGTGCCAGCAGCTTACAGGGGACAGAGTACAATGAGCAGTTCTTC. Amino acid sequence: CASSLQGTEYNEQFF.

Worth noting for this clonotype: A much more abundant neighbour one base away suggests this may be a read error. This chain uses TRBV28 with TRBJ2-7; no firm D call. Trimming removed 11 bases from V and 4 bases from J, with 6 bases in between. CDR3 size: 9 residues. Germline assignment: CDR1 MDHEN and CDR2 SYDVKM. DNA for the CDR3: TGTGCCTGCATGTACGAGCAGTACTTC. Translating it yields CACMYEQYF.

With regard to this clonotype: Sequence at one end of the junction differs from germline and may be a read error. The chain has TRBV29-1 and TRBJ2-3; D is possibly TRBD1 or TRBD2 (5 bases each). Germline CDR1 is SQVTM and CDR2 is ANQGSEA. The CDR3 is 18 amino acids. CDR3 amino acids: CSVEGLGRMGVSTDTQYF. The DNA of the CDR3 is TGCAGTGTTGAAGGGTTGGGCAGGATGGGGGTTAGCACAGATACGCAGTATTTT.

The chain couples TRBV12-3 or TRBV12-4 to TRBJ1-1; D possibly corresponds to TRBD1 (5 bases). CDR3 length equals 13 residues. Deletions cut 8 bases from V and 9 bases from J, with 19 bases between. The CDR3 DNA reads as TGTGCCAGCGTTGTGGGGACGGGAACTAAAGCTTTCTTT. Translation: CASVVGTGTKAFF.

This clonotype was counted ten times or more. The rearrangement links TRBV7-9 to TRBJ1-2; 8 bases are shared with TRBD1. The germline CDR1 and CDR2 sequences are SEHNR and FQNEAQ (reference sequence). CDR3 size: 15 residues. V lost 2 bases and J lost 5; bases outside the gene matches: 7. The CDR3 region has the DNA TGTGCCAGCAGCTTATCAGCGACAGGGGAATATGGCTACACCTTC. Encoded protein: CASSLSATGEYGYTF.

For this clonotype: At one end the junction does not follow the germline gene, possibly because of a read error. The J gene is TRBJ1-2, the V gene TRBV29-1, with unresolved D. This CDR3 comprises 14 residues. The germline gives CDR1 SQVTM, CDR2 ANQGSEA. The CDR3 loop reads CSVEDRCRYYSYTF. In DNA form, the CDR3 reads TGCAGCGTTGAAGATAGATGCAGGTACTATAGCTACACCTTC.

On this clonotype itself: A much larger clone sits a single nucleotide away, making a read error possible. The V call is TRBV28, the J call TRBJ2-3; D remains ambiguous. Trimming took off 8 bases at V and 1 base at J, with 13 bases between the two ends. The CDR3 spans 14 residues. Germline V gene data show CDR1 as MDHEN and CDR2 as SYDVKM. CDR3 DNA sequence: TGTGCCAGCGGAAGGTGCACTGGCACAGATACGCAGTATTTT. It specifies CASGRCTGTDTQYF.

This clonotype came up many times. The chain has TRBV29-1 and TRBJ2-1, with D unclear. The germline gives CDR1 SQVTM, CDR2 ANQGSEA. V was shortened by 4 bases and J by 9 bases, with 13 bases between the two germline ends. This CDR3 contains 12 residues. CDR3 coding DNA: TGCAGCGTTGGACTTACGAACAGTGAGCAGTTCTTC. It yields the protein CSVGLTNSEQFF.

A note on this clonotype: The junction departs from germline at one end; a sequencing error may be responsible. The chain has TRBV6-2 or TRBV6-3 and TRBJ2-7; the match to TRBD1 covers 7 bases. The CDR3 loop spans 14 amino acids. CDR1 is MNHEY, CDR2 SVGEGT, per germline. CDR3 amino acids: CASSSPDRYYEQRF. CDR3 in DNA: TGTGCCAGCAGTAGCCCGGACAGGTACTACGAGCAGCGCTTC.

About this clonotype itself: An end of the junction does not agree with germline; a read error may underlie this. The CDR3, as DNA: TGTACCAGCACGACTCCTGGGTGGGAGGCAAGGTGGGAGCAGTACTTC. Protein product: CTSTTPGWEARWEQYF. The chain recombines TRBV11-2 with TRBJ2-7, with a possible D match to TRBD2 (6 bases). From germline, CDR1 is SGHAT and CDR2 FQNNGV. CDR3 length: 16 amino acids.

On this clonotype itself: As the CDR3 is not closed by the conserved phenylalanine or tryptophan, this likely results from a read error. The chain couples TRBV29-1 to TRBJ1-1; D ambiguous. The CDR3 has 13 residues. Germline V gene sequence: CDR1 SQVTM, CDR2 ANQGSEA. CDR3 amino acids: CSVEDRGGTEAFY. CDR3 nucleotides: TGCAGCGTTGAAGATCGAGGAGGAACTGAGGCTTTCTAT.

The sample holds one count of this clonotype. A read error may account for a junction end that differs from germline. This chain links TRBV11-2 with TRBJ2-6; 7 bases align to TRBD1. Looked up from germline, CDR1 is SGHAT and CDR2 is FQNNGV. The CDR3 runs to 19 residues. CDR3 in amino acids: CVSSLRDRPVSSGANVLTF. In DNA form, the CDR3 reads TGTGTCAGCAGCTTAAGGGACAGACCCGTTAGCTCTGGGGCCAACGTCTTGACTTTC. Supplemented by reference TRBV11-2 and TRBJ2-6, the full variable domain reads EAGVAQSPRYKIIEKRQSVAFWCNPISGHATLYWYQQILGQGPKLLIQFQNNGVVDDSQLPKDRFSAERLKGVDSTLKIQPAKLEDSAVYLCVSSLRDRPVSSGANVLTFGAGSRLTVL.

The table lists this clonotype with many counts. The chain combines TRBV6-5 with TRBJ2-1; D possibly corresponds to TRBD2 (6 bases). Germline V gene sequence: CDR1 MNHEY, CDR2 SVGAGI. This CDR3 region has 14 residues. V was pared by 7 bases and J by 5 bases, with 15 bases between. In DNA form, the CDR3 reads TGTGCCAGCACCCCCTGGGGCGGGGACAATGAGCAGTTCTTC. This encodes CASTPWGGDNEQFF.

A note on this clonotype: A junction end diverges from the germline sequence, so it may reflect a read error. J is TRBJ2-1 and V is TRBV11-3; 10 bases are shared with TRBD2. Germline loops: CDR1 SGHNT, CDR2 YENEEA. This CDR3 region has 15 residues. The CDR3 region is CASSLKTSGKLEQFF. In DNA, the CDR3 is TGTGCTAGCAGCTTAAAAACTAGCGGGAAGCTTGAGCAGTTCTTC.

In regard to this clonotype: Since a much larger clone is just one base distant, this may be a read error. The CDR3 here is CSTRPSGYQETQYF. The CDR3 DNA is TGCAGTACTAGACCTAGCGGATACCAAGAGACCCAGTACTTC. The V call is TRBV20-1, the J call TRBJ2-5; 7 positions agree with TRBD2. CDR1 is DFQATT and CDR2 is SNEGSKA in the germline V gene (reference sequence). The CDR3 loop spans 14 amino acids.

Turning to this clonotype: At one end, the junction sequence differs from germline, possibly due to a read error. V gene TRBV4-2 combines with J gene TRBJ2-1, with D possibly TRBD2 on 6 matching bases. Germline V gives CDR1 LGHNA, CDR2 YNFKEQ. This CDR3 is 17 amino acids long. In DNA form, the CDR3 reads TGTGCCAGCAGACAAGATTCCCTGGCGGGAACGTACAATGAGCAGTTCTTC. Translating it yields CASRQDSLAGTYNEQFF.

Details on this clonotype: Relative to the germline gene, one junction end is altered; a read error may explain this. The chain has TRBV6-1 and TRBJ2-7; possibly TRBD1 or TRBD2 for D (5 bases each). In germline, CDR1 is MNHNS, CDR2 SASEGT. CDR3 length: 18 amino acids. The CDR3: CASSDSPKGVARGYEQYF. CDR3 in DNA: TGTGCAAGCAGTGATAGCCCGAAGGGAGTGGCGAGGGGCTACGAGCAGTACTTC.

This clonotype appeared once. The rearrangement joins TRBV20-1 to TRBJ2-3; weak D call: TRBD2 (6 bases). Germline V gene lookup returns CDR1 DFQATT and CDR2 SNEGSKA (reference sequence). The CDR3 consists of 16 residues. Trimming left V 1 base short and J 0 bases short, with 14 bases between. CDR3 in DNA: TGCAGTGCTAGAGCCCCCGGGAGCGGTAGCACAGATACGCAGTATTTT. Translated: CSARAPGSGSTDTQYF.

This clonotype was counted a few times. This sequence joins TRBV19 and TRBJ2-3; 10 nucleotides align to TRBD2. J lost 1 base, V lost 5 bases, and 0 bases had no gene match. This CDR3 has 14 amino acids. Germline V CDR1 and CDR2: LNHDA, SQIVND (reference sequence). The CDR3 DNA reads TGTGCCAGTAGTGGGACTAGCGGCACAGATACGCAGTATTTT. Translation gives CASSGTSGTDTQYF.

With respect to this clonotype: Since the CDR3 does not end with the conserved phenylalanine or tryptophan, this likely comes from a read error. V gene TRBV12-3 or TRBV12-4 combines with J gene TRBJ1-6; no firm D call. The CDR3 consists of 13 residues. This CDR3 reads CASGLGWQSPLHC. The CDR3 coding sequence is TGCGCCAGCGGGTTAGGGTGGCAATCACCCCTCCACTGT.

This clonotype was observed a few times. The CDR3 coding sequence is TGTGCCAGTACCAGACAGGGCTACACCGGGGAGCTGTTTTTT. Its translation: CASTRQGYTGELFF. V and J are TRBV19 and TRBJ2-2, with 7 bases identical to TRBD1. CDR3 length: 14 residues. V trimming: 7 bases; J trimming: 3 bases; junction bases outside the gene matches: 5. Germline CDR1 is LNHDA and CDR2 is SQIVND (reference sequence).

Turning to this clonotype: A read error may explain this, as a much larger clone is one base away. The chain combines TRBV7-9 with TRBJ2-7, with 10 bases that match TRBD2. The CDR3 totals 15 residues. CDR1 and CDR2 (germline): SEHNR, FQNEAQ (reference sequence). The CDR3 loop reads CASSPRTSGFDDQYF. CDR3 nucleotide sequence: TGTGCCAGCAGCCCCCGGACTAGCGGCTTCGACGACCAGTACTTC.

Note on this clonotype: Since a much larger clone is just one base distant, this may be a read error. The genes are TRBV28 and TRBJ1-2; D is perhaps TRBD1 (6 bases). CDR1 MDHEN and CDR2 SYDVKM come from the germline V gene. The V gene lost 5 bases and the J gene lost 1 base, with 14 bases spanning the gap. The CDR3 has 15 amino acids. CDR3: CASSNSGTINYGYTF. DNA for the CDR3: TGTGCCAGCAGTAACTCCGGGACAATTAACTATGGCTACACCTTC.

With regard to this clonotype: A read error is likely, as this CDR3 ends without the conserved phenylalanine or tryptophan. This chain joins TRBV6-1 and TRBJ2-5; 10 nucleotides align to TRBD2. The junction had 11 bases not matched to a gene; V was cut back by 5 bases and J by 5 bases. Germline assignment: CDR1 MNHNS and CDR2 SASEGT. The CDR3 has 16 amino acids. CDR3 sequence reads: CASSPIAGGADETQYL. The CDR3 DNA reads as TGTGCCAGCAGTCCCATAGCGGGAGGCGCTGATGAGACCCAGTACTTA.